These 26 T cell receptor beta chains were all obtained from the same sample, sequenced in a study of blood T cell repertoires in COVID-19. Profiling relied on immunoSEQ multiplex PCR, and the TCRdb table lists in-frame clones only, not all of them. This table holds approximately 37,000 clones, 80% to 90% found once. The sequenced material came from peripheral blood. These receptors all stem from a woman aged 70-85 years with acute or convalescent COVID-19.

This clone was detected once. This chain connects TRBV20-1 to TRBJ2-1; D remains unclear. Trimming cost V 3 bases and J 7 bases, with 10 bases left between them. Germline V gene lookup returns CDR1 DFQATT and CDR2 SNEGSKA (reference sequence). CDR3 length equals 12 residues. CDR3 amino acids: CSASTGRNEQFF. Here the CDR3 DNA reads TGCAGTGCTAGTACGGGTCGGAATGAGCAGTTCTTC.

The genes are TRBV7-8 and TRBJ2-5; TRBD2 matches 7 bases. Germline-derived CDR1 and CDR2 are SGHVS and FQNEAQ. This CDR3 contains 14 residues. The trim removed 5 bases at V and 5 bases at J, leaving 8 bases unmatched. CDR3 residues: CASSPTTSSETQYF. Here the CDR3 DNA reads TGTGCCAGCAGCCCAACGACTAGCAGCGAGACCCAGTACTTC.

The J gene is TRBJ2-7, the V gene TRBV10-3, with 7 positions matching TRBD1. The CDR3 consists of 13 residues. V was clipped by 3 bases and J by 6 bases; unmatched bases: 5. Germline lookup yields CDR1 ENHRY and CDR2 SYGVKD. The CDR3 spells CAISDPRGTEQYV. In DNA form, the CDR3 reads TGTGCCATCAGTGATCCCAGGGGGACCGAGCAGTACGTC.

This clone occurred a few times. The CDR3 sequence is CASSGQGAQEKLFF. The DNA of the CDR3 is TGTGCCAGCAGCGGACAGGGGGCGCAGGAAAAACTGTTTTTT. V is TRBV6-5 and J is TRBJ1-4; 11 bases align to TRBD1. The CDR3 totals 14 residues. Germline V gene sequence: CDR1 MNHEY, CDR2 SVGAGI. The trim removed 6 bases at V and 8 bases at J, leaving 5 bases unmatched.

The chain is built from TRBV11-2 and TRBJ2-3, with a tentative D call TRBD2 (5 bases). Germline V gene data show CDR1 as SGHAT and CDR2 as FQNNGV. The CDR3 totals 15 residues. V lost 2 bases and J 2 bases, leaving 11 bases between the germline ends. DNA of the CDR3: TGTGCCAGCAGCTTAATTGTCGGGGTCACAGATACGCAGTATTTT. It specifies CASSLIVGVTDTQYF.

This chain links TRBV5-5 with TRBJ2-5; D is unclear. V was cut by 5 bases and J by 1 base, with 3 bases left in between. The CDR3 is 11 residues long. Germline V CDR1 and CDR2: SGHKS, YYEKEE (reference sequence). CDR3 coding DNA: TGTGCCAGCAGAGCCCAAGAGACCCAGTACTTC. Amino acids: CASRAQETQYF.

The rearrangement links TRBV7-8 to TRBJ1-4; possible D gene TRBD1, 5 bases. Trimming left V 0 bases short and J 5 bases short, with 13 bases between. CDR3 size: 16 residues. The V gene's germline CDR1 is SGHVS and CDR2 FQNEAQ. For the CDR3, the DNA is TGTGCCAGCAGCTTAGCGCTCCGACAGACAAATGAAAAACTGTTTTTT. It yields the protein CASSLALRQTNEKLFF.

This clone was counted once. This chain connects TRBV24-1 to TRBJ2-7, with 7 bases fitting TRBD1. The CDR3 has 14 residues. CDR1 is KGHDR, CDR2 SFDVKD, per germline. V lost 6 bases and J lost 4; bases outside the gene matches: 8. The CDR3 nucleotides are TGTGCCACCAGTCTGACAGGGAATCGGTACGAGCAGTACGTC. This gives the protein CATSLTGNRYEQYV.

The V gene is TRBV4-3, the J gene TRBJ2-2; D ambiguous. CDR1 LGHNA and CDR2 YSLEER come from the germline V gene. The CDR3 is 14 residues long. V lost 1 base, J lost 1 base, and 4 bases lay in between. CDR3 amino acids: CASSQVGNTGELFF. The CDR3 DNA follows: TGCGCCAGCAGCCAAGTCGGGAACACCGGGGAGCTGTTTTTT.

This chain joins TRBV7-9 and TRBJ2-5, with 8 bases identical to TRBD2. Trimming took 8 bases from V and 5 from J; bases not matched to a gene: 7. Germline V gene lookup returns CDR1 SEHNR and CDR2 FQNEAQ (reference sequence). The CDR3 is 13 amino acids. CDR3 region: CASHSGGVETQYF. The CDR3 coding sequence is TGTGCCAGCCACTCCGGGGGGGTCGAGACCCAGTACTTC. The full variable domain, completed using reference TRBV7-9 and TRBJ2-5, is DTGVSQNPRHKITKRGQNVTFRCDPISEHNRLYWYRQTLGQGPEFLTYFQNEAQLEKSRLLSDRFSAERPKGSFSTLEIQRTEQGDSAMYLCASHSGGVETQYFGPGTRLLVL.

The chain combines TRBV9 with TRBJ1-5; 11 nucleotides agree with TRBD1. Germline CDR1 is SGDLS and CDR2 is YYNGEE. With V trimmed by 4 bases and J by 5 bases, 2 bases remained unmatched. The CDR3 consists of 14 residues. The CDR3: CASSRTGGHQPQHF. Here the CDR3 DNA reads TGTGCCAGCAGCCGGACAGGGGGCCATCAGCCCCAGCATTTT.

The V call is TRBV5-1, the J call TRBJ1-6; 7 nucleotides align to TRBD1. CDR1 and CDR2 (germline): SGHRS, YFSETQ. V was pared by 0 bases and J by 5 bases, with 5 bases of the junction left unmatched. CDR3 size: 16 residues. CDR3 sequence: CASSLVFGTDNSPLHF. The CDR3 DNA reads as TGCGCCAGCAGCTTGGTATTTGGGACAGATAATTCACCCCTCCACTTT.

The chain has TRBV9 and TRBJ1-4, with 7 bases identical to TRBD1. CDR1 SGDLS and CDR2 YYNGEE come from the germline V gene. Trimming cost V 0 bases and J 3 bases; bases outside gene matches: 5. This CDR3 contains 16 residues. The CDR3 sequence is CASSVGIGTANEKLFF. CDR3 bases: TGTGCCAGCAGCGTAGGTATTGGGACAGCTAATGAAAAACTGTTTTTT.

This clone appeared once. The rearrangement links TRBV12-3 or TRBV12-4 to TRBJ1-4; D gene uncertain. V lost 7 bases to trimming and J lost 0 bases, with 3 bases between them. The CDR3 totals 12 residues. As DNA, the CDR3 is TGTGCCAGCACTTCAACTAATGAAAAACTGTTTTTT. It yields the protein CASTSTNEKLFF.

CDR3 loop: CASSFVRESADTQYF. Written as DNA, the CDR3 is TGTGCCAGCAGCTTCGTGCGGGAGAGCGCAGATACGCAGTATTTT. This chain joins TRBV13 and TRBJ2-3, with TRBD2 matching over 7 bases. CDR3 size: 15 residues. J was trimmed by 4 bases and V by 3 bases; bases with no gene match: 7. In germline, CDR1 is PRHDT, CDR2 FYEKMQ (reference sequence).

The gene calls are TRBV18 and TRBJ1-6; D is undetermined. Looked up from germline, CDR1 is KGHSH and CDR2 is LQKENI. The ends were cut back, 3 bases at V and 3 bases at J, with 6 bases in the middle. CDR3 length: 14 residues. This chain's CDR3 is CASSPGHYNSPLHF. The DNA of the CDR3 is TGTGCCAGCTCACCTGGGCACTATAATTCACCCCTCCACTTT.

There are a few counts of this clone. The rearrangement joins TRBV3-1 (or the pseudogene TRBV3-2) to TRBJ2-5; 7 bases are shared with TRBD2. The CDR3 length is 16 residues. The trim removed 6 bases at V and 4 bases at J, leaving 14 bases unmatched. Germline V gene lookup returns CDR1 LGHDT and CDR2 YNNKEL (reference sequence). CDR3 amino acids: CASRPPQRGVAETQYF. As DNA, the CDR3 is TGTGCCAGCAGGCCTCCCCAGCGGGGAGTAGCAGAGACCCAGTACTTC.

The chain carries TRBV24-1 and TRBJ2-5, with 7 bases lining up with TRBD1. The J segment lost 0 bases and the V segment lost 4 bases, leaving 4 bases of the junction unmatched. There are 15 residues in the CDR3. Germline lookup yields CDR1 KGHDR and CDR2 SFDVKD. Here the CDR3 reads CATSDMTGNQETQYF. In DNA form, the CDR3 reads TGTGCCACCAGTGACATGACAGGGAACCAAGAGACCCAGTACTTC.

This sequence joins TRBV3-1 (or the pseudogene TRBV3-2) and TRBJ2-1, with 10 bases fitting TRBD2. Germline V gene data show CDR1 as LGHDT and CDR2 as YNNKEL (reference sequence). The CDR3 is 16 residues long. V was pared by 4 bases and J by 0 bases, with 3 bases of the junction left unmatched. The CDR3 DNA is TGTGCCAGCAGCCGATCTAGCGGGGGCTCCTACAATGAGCAGTTCTTC. Translating it yields CASSRSSGGSYNEQFF.

This clone was counted once. The gene calls are TRBV20-1 and TRBJ2-7; D may be TRBD1 (5 bases). Per the germline V gene, CDR1 is DFQATT and CDR2 is SNEGSKA (reference sequence). Trimming left V 5 bases short and J 6 bases short, with 11 bases between. The CDR3 has 11 amino acids. In nucleotides, the CDR3 is TGCAGTGCTCAGCCAGGGCTCGAGCAGTACGTC. It specifies CSAQPGLEQYV.

The chain combines TRBV1 with TRBJ2-2; no DNA check was done on the table's D call, TRBD2. TRBV1 is deemed a pseudogene. The CDR3 spans 17 residues. CDR3 loop: CTSSRGLAGGPAGELFF. In DNA, the CDR3 is TGCACCAGCAGCCGGGGACTAGCGGGAGGGCCGGCCGGGGAGCTGTTTTTT.

This sequence joins TRBV5-1 and TRBJ1-1; D might be TRBD1 (5 bases). The CDR3 loop spans 15 amino acids. The V end lost 4 bases, the J end lost 4 bases, and 17 bases lay between the germline ends. Germline loops: CDR1 SGHRS, CDR2 YFSETQ. The DNA of the CDR3 is TGCGCCAGCAGCCCGGTGGGGGGTCAAGGCACTGAAGCTTTCTTT. Protein: CASSPVGGQGTEAFF.

This sequence joins TRBV9 and TRBJ2-5, with a tentative D call TRBD2 (5 bases). This CDR3 spans 15 amino acids. Looked up from germline, CDR1 is SGDLS and CDR2 is YYNGEE. Trimming took 1 base from V and 5 from J, leaving 15 bases between them. CDR3 in amino acids: CASSVSVSREETQYF. The CDR3 DNA follows: TGTGCCAGCAGCGTATCGGTGTCTAGGGAGGAGACCCAGTACTTC.

The chain has TRBV6-1 and TRBJ2-1; 12 positions match TRBD1. From germline, CDR1 is MNHNS and CDR2 SASEGT. The V segment lost 3 bases and the J segment 5 bases; nucleotides outside the gene matches: 2. This CDR3 spans 15 amino acids. The chain's CDR3 is CASSEGQGANNEQFF. For the CDR3, the DNA is TGTGCCAGCAGTGAGGGACAGGGGGCTAACAATGAGCAGTTCTTC.

In its sample, this clone was seen once. The genes are TRBV27 and TRBJ1-5; no firm D call. V was trimmed by 3 bases and J by 1 base, leaving 10 bases between them. CDR1 and CDR2 (germline): MNHEY, SMNVEV (reference sequence). This CDR3 has 15 amino acids. CDR3 protein: CASSLVRGSNQPQHF. The DNA for the CDR3 is TGTGCCAGCAGTTTGGTCCGAGGAAGCAATCAGCCCCAGCATTTT.

This chain joins TRBV18 and TRBJ2-3; D is unclear. Germline CDR1 is KGHSH and CDR2 is LQKENI. Trimming removed 1 base from V and 0 bases from J, with 8 bases in between. The CDR3 has 15 amino acids. The CDR3 DNA is TGTGCCAGCTCACCACGTACACAAAGCACAGATACGCAGTATTTT. Translated, it gives CASSPRTQSTDTQYF.